This TCR beta chain originates from a study of blood T cells in healthy people across ages. Germline assignment: CDR1 SQVTM and CDR2 ANQGSEA. This CDR3 contains 13 residues. A sample-barcoded 5' primer and a J-beta primer mix were used in a second PCR of about 7 to 12 cycles. TCRdb reprocessed the 5' RACE reads with MiXCR, giving one entry per CDR3 protein. The data hold 1.5 million to 2 million distinct CDR3 sequences, with about two fifths observed a single time. The study's findings and limits: Higher naive T cell percentage went strongly together with higher TCR beta diversity.

Comments on this clonotype: Its antigen is currently unknown.

Sequencing was performed on blood. The receptor's source is a human donor in good health. The chain uses TRBV29-1 and TRBJ2-4; D possibly corresponds to TRBD1 (6 bases). The DNA end is a closer match to TRBJ2-7, so the J assignment may be wrong. DNA for the CDR3: TGCAGCGTGGTAGACAGGAGCCCGTACGAGCAGTACTTC. Its protein is CSVVDRSPYEQYF.